One sample yielded the 31 T cell receptor beta chains listed below, sequenced in a study of T cells in Graves' hyperthyroidism and ophthalmopathy. Researchers amplified the TCR beta CDR3 regions from RNA transcripts. The HTBI primer set was used in a first-round RT-PCR of the TCR CDR3. MiXCR, run by TCRdb on the multiplex PCR reads, gives a single entry per CDR3 protein. The table shows 600,000 to 650,000 distinct CDR3 sequences, with 15% to 20% occurring only once. Specimen: blood. The source of these receptors is a woman in her 30s with Graves' hyperthyroidism.

This clonotype showed up many times. The J gene is TRBJ2-7, the V gene TRBV11-2; the D gene is possibly TRBD2 (6 bases). CDR3 length: 14 residues. Germline V lookup: CDR1 SGHAT, CDR2 FQNNGV. V dropped 3 bases and J dropped 2 bases, with 11 bases sitting between them. CDR3 bases: TGTGCCAGCAGCTTTGGCGGGATTCCCTACGAGCAGTACTTC. It is translated as CASSFGGIPYEQYF.

This clonotype was counted a few times. This chain uses TRBV19 with TRBJ2-3; D remains unclear. Germline V gene lookup returns CDR1 LNHDA and CDR2 SQIVND (reference sequence). V lost 8 bases to trimming and J lost 4 bases, with 4 bases between them. The CDR3 sequence is 10 residues long. CDR3 DNA sequence: TGTGCCAGTTTCGCAGATACGCAGTATTTT. It translates to CASFADTQYF.

This clonotype has only a few counts. This chain links TRBV19 with TRBJ1-5, with D perhaps matching TRBD1 (5 bases). The CDR3 totals 17 residues. Germline V lookup: CDR1 LNHDA, CDR2 SQIVND (reference sequence). The V gene lost 10 bases and the J gene lost 0 bases, with 22 bases spanning the gap. The CDR3 sequence: CATHSDSSTYSNQPQHF. The CDR3 coding sequence is TGTGCCACTCACTCCGACAGCTCAACTTATAGCAATCAGCCCCAGCATTTT.

The chain uses TRBV6-1 and TRBJ2-5; D unresolved. In germline, CDR1 is MNHNS, CDR2 SASEGT. The ends were cut back, 7 bases at V and 3 bases at J, with 18 bases in the middle. The CDR3 loop spans 15 amino acids. The CDR3 is CASTPAGLEKETQYF. CDR3 coding DNA: TGTGCCAGCACTCCAGCCGGGCTTGAGAAAGAGACCCAGTACTTC.

As for this clonotype: Possible read error: a much larger clone is one base away. The CDR3 protein is CASSYEQALQETQFF. In DNA, the CDR3 is TGTGCCAGCAGTTACGAACAGGCCCTCCAAGAGACCCAGTTCTTC. The rearrangement uses TRBV6-2 or TRBV6-3 and TRBJ2-5, with a possible D match to TRBD1 (5 bases). Judging by the DNA end, TRBJ2-1 fits better; the J call may be wrong. Looked up from germline, CDR1 is MNHEY and CDR2 is SVGEGT. The CDR3 runs to 15 residues.

CDR3 in DNA: TGCAGTGCTAGACCTGGGGCTAGCCCGAGCTCCTACAATGAGCAGTTCTTC. This sequence encodes CSARPGASPSSYNEQFF. The chain employs TRBV20-1 and TRBJ2-1; perhaps D is TRBD1 or TRBD2 (5 bases each). The ends were cut back, 2 bases at V and 0 bases at J, with 17 bases in the middle. This CDR3 contains 17 residues. In germline, CDR1 is DFQATT, CDR2 SNEGSKA (reference sequence).

Turning to this clonotype: This may come from a read error, since a much larger clone is one base off. The CDR3 loop reads CASSSRLDEGSRQYF. DNA for the CDR3: TGTGCCAGCAGTTCAAGACTAGATGAGGGATCCCGGCAGTACTTC. This rearrangement joins TRBV12-3 or TRBV12-4 to TRBJ2-7; D is perhaps TRBD2 (6 bases). The V end was cut by 4 bases, the J end by 9 bases, with 22 bases between. This CDR3 has 15 residues.

Ten or more counts support this clonotype. This chain links TRBV12-3 or TRBV12-4 with TRBJ1-2; D might be TRBD1 (5 bases). The CDR3 consists of 15 residues. V was pared by 5 bases and J by 1 base, with 14 bases between. In DNA form, the CDR3 reads TGTGCCAGCAGTGATCCCGGGGGGAGTAACTATGGCTACACCTTC. Protein sequence: CASSDPGGSNYGYTF.

There are many counts of this clonotype. This chain joins TRBV7-2 and TRBJ1-5; D is uncertain. The CDR3 has 16 residues. Germline V gene sequence: CDR1 SGHTA, CDR2 FQGNSA. The germline V and J ends were trimmed by 1 base and 0 bases, with 10 bases remaining between them. The CDR3 nucleotides read TGTGCCAGCAGCTTAGACTCGACCTATAGCAATCAGCCCCAGCATTTT. It encodes CASSLDSTYSNQPQHF. Together with reference TRBV7-2 and TRBJ1-5, the CDR3 gives the full variable domain: GAGVSQSPSNKVTEKGKDVELRCDPISGHTALYWYRQSLGQGLEFLIYFQGNSAPDKSGLPSDRFSAERTGGSVSTLTIQRTQQEDSAVYLCASSLDSTYSNQPQHFGDGTRLSIL.

This clonotype has only a few counts. This chain joins TRBV6-1 and TRBJ2-3; D may match TRBD1 or TRBD2 (6 bases each). The CDR3 is made up of 14 amino acids. V was clipped by 8 bases and J by 2 bases, with 14 bases between them. Germline values: CDR1 MNHNS, CDR2 SASEGT. The CDR3 sequence is CASERGVLTDTQYF. The CDR3 DNA reads as TGTGCCAGCGAAAGGGGGGTTCTCACAGATACGCAGTATTTT.

There are many counts of this clonotype. The V call is TRBV6-2 or TRBV6-3, the J call TRBJ2-1; D gene ambiguous. CDR1 and CDR2 (germline): MNHEY, SVGEGT. V lost 2 bases and J lost 7, with 9 bases in between. The CDR3 is 13 amino acids. The CDR3 spells CASSYGLRNEQFF. The CDR3 coding sequence is TGTGCCAGCAGTTACGGCTTGAGGAATGAGCAGTTCTTC.

This clonotype was counted between two and nine times. The chain joins TRBV6-2 or TRBV6-3 to TRBJ2-7; TRBD1 aligns across 7 bases. V trimming: 5 bases; J trimming: 2 bases; junction bases outside the gene matches: 6. Germline assignment: CDR1 MNHEY and CDR2 SVGEGT. The CDR3 sequence is 14 residues long. The CDR3 region has the DNA TGTGCCAGCAGTGGAGGACAGGCGGCCTACGAGCAGTACTTC. It encodes CASSGGQAAYEQYF.

This clonotype occurred many times. The chain couples TRBV2 to TRBJ1-4, with D hard to call. V lost 1 base, J lost 7 bases, and 13 bases lay in between. CDR1 is SNHLY and CDR2 is FYNNEI in the germline V gene. The CDR3 covers 15 residues. CDR3 residues: CASSEEGIVGEKLFF. The CDR3 nucleotides are TGTGCCAGCAGTGAAGAGGGTATTGTGGGTGAAAAACTGTTTTTT.

J is TRBJ2-1 and V is TRBV20-1, with D unclear. The CDR3 totals 14 residues. The germline CDR1 and CDR2 sequences are DFQATT and SNEGSKA (reference sequence). Deletions cut 5 bases from V and 0 bases from J, with 11 bases between. CDR3: CSAATESSYNEQFF. CDR3 DNA: TGCAGTGCTGCGACTGAGAGCTCCTACAATGAGCAGTTCTTC.

This clonotype has ten or more counts. The V call is TRBV2, the J call TRBJ2-7; maybe TRBD1 (6 bases). V lost 6 bases and J 1 base, leaving 10 bases between the germline ends. CDR1 is SNHLY and CDR2 is FYNNEI in the germline V gene. The CDR3 spans 13 residues. The CDR3 reads CASRRTESYEQYF. In DNA form, the CDR3 reads TGTGCCAGCAGGAGGACAGAGTCCTACGAGCAGTACTTC.

CDR3 sequence: CASSQIPAGGKETQYF. CDR3 DNA sequence: TGTGCCAGCAGTCAAATACCAGCGGGGGGTAAGGAGACCCAGTACTTC. The rearrangement uses TRBV6-1 and TRBJ2-5; the match to TRBD2 covers 9 bases. Looked up from germline, CDR1 is MNHNS and CDR2 is SASEGT. V lost 5 bases, J lost 5 bases, and 12 bases stayed unmatched. The CDR3 totals 16 residues.

This clonotype was recorded at least ten times. The chain recombines TRBV7-9 with TRBJ2-3, with D possibly matching TRBD2 (5 bases). The CDR3 covers 14 residues. Germline V gives CDR1 SEHNR, CDR2 FQNEAQ (reference sequence). The V end lost 2 bases, the J end lost 6 bases, and 12 bases lay between the germline ends. Written as DNA, the CDR3 is TGTGCCAGCAGCTTACCGGAGAGAGGGGATACGCAGTATTTT. Translated: CASSLPERGDTQYF.

There are a few counts of this clonotype. The CDR3 sequence: CASHPLDPAGELFF. In nucleotides, the CDR3 is TGTGCCAGCCATCCCCTAGATCCTGCCGGGGAGCTGTTTTTT. The chain employs TRBV7-9 and TRBJ2-2; D is ambiguous. Trimming left V 8 bases short and J 6 bases short, with 16 bases between. CDR3 length: 14 amino acids. Germline V gives CDR1 SEHNR, CDR2 FQNEAQ (reference sequence).

The rearrangement uses TRBV3-1 and TRBJ2-1; 9 bases line up with TRBD2. This CDR3 contains 18 residues. V shed 8 bases, J shed 3 bases, and the junction held 17 bases outside the gene matches. In germline, CDR1 is LGHDT, CDR2 YNNKEL (reference sequence). CDR3: CASSPTARLAEGYNEQFF. The CDR3 DNA reads as TGTGCCAGCTCACCCACCGCCCGACTAGCGGAGGGCTACAATGAGCAGTTCTTC.

This clonotype was seen many times. J is TRBJ2-1 and V is TRBV11-3; no firm D call. V gave up 5 bases and J gave up 10 bases, with 15 bases separating them. Looked up from germline, CDR1 is SGHNT and CDR2 is YENEEA. This CDR3 is built from 13 residues. The CDR3 protein is CASSIEPAREQFF. The CDR3 DNA reads as TGTGCCAGCAGCATTGAACCCGCAAGAGAGCAGTTCTTC. Filled out from reference TRBV11-3 and TRBJ2-1, the complete variable domain reads EAGVVQSPRYKIIEKKQPVAFWCNPISGHNTLYWYLQNLGQGPELLIRYENEEAVDDSQLPKDRFSAERLKGVDSTLKIQPAELGDSAVYLCASSIEPAREQFFGPGTRLTVL.

A remark on this clonotype: A much larger clone differs from this one at a single base, so this may be a read error. This rearrangement joins TRBV6-1 to TRBJ2-6; D tentatively reads TRBD1 or TRBD2 (5 bases each). Germline V gene sequence: CDR1 MNHNS, CDR2 SASEGT. V shed 7 bases and J shed 0 bases, with 10 bases lying between them. There are 15 residues in the CDR3. This CDR3 reads CASKGRHSGANVLTF. CDR3 bases: TGTGCCAGCAAGGGACGCCACTCTGGGGCCAACGTCCTGACTTTC.

This clonotype has only a few counts. This chain uses TRBV28 with TRBJ2-6; 7 positions match TRBD1. Trimming took 5 bases from V and 3 from J; bases not matched to a gene: 7. Looked up from germline, CDR1 is MDHEN and CDR2 is SYDVKM. CDR3 length: 16 amino acids. The CDR3 bases are TGTGCCAGCAGTCCCATGACAGGGAATGGGGCCAACGTCCTGACTTTC. Translating it yields CASSPMTGNGANVLTF.

The genes are TRBV19 and TRBJ2-1; 7 bases are shared with TRBD1. Trimming took 5 bases from V and 5 from J; bases not matched to a gene: 9. The germline V gene has CDR1 LNHDA and CDR2 SQIVND (reference sequence). This CDR3 comprises 15 residues. The CDR3 sequence: CASSFMPGGNNEQFF. In nucleotides, the CDR3 is TGTGCCAGTAGTTTCATGCCAGGGGGTAACAATGAGCAGTTCTTC.

There are many counts of this clonotype. The chain couples TRBV28 to TRBJ1-1, with D tentatively TRBD1 (6 bases). Trimming stripped 10 bases from V and 0 bases from J, with 12 bases between. CDR1 is MDHEN, CDR2 SYDVKM, per germline. The CDR3 has 13 residues. The CDR3 bases are TGTGCCACCAAGACAGGAATGAACACTGAAGCTTTCTTT. Protein: CATKTGMNTEAFF.

This rearrangement joins TRBV2 to TRBJ2-7; the D gene could be TRBD1 or TRBD2 (6 bases each). The CDR3 contains 13 residues. V was pared by 6 bases and J by 6 bases, with 15 bases between. In germline, CDR1 is SNHLY, CDR2 FYNNEI. As DNA, the CDR3 is TGTGCCAGCAGGTCGGAACAGGGAGGCGAGCAGTACTTC. Translation gives CASRSEQGGEQYF.

This chain connects TRBV7-8 to TRBJ2-7; TRBD2 aligns across 11 bases. The CDR3 is 16 residues long. The ends lost 5 bases at V and 0 bases at J; junction bases unmatched: 6. Germline V gene sequence: CDR1 SGHVS, CDR2 FQNEAQ. CDR3 in DNA: TGTGCCAGCAGCACCCCGGGACTAGCGGCCTCCTACGAGCAGTACTTC. Its protein product is CASSTPGLAASYEQYF.

V and J are TRBV20-1 and TRBJ1-5; D possibly corresponds to TRBD1 (5 bases). The CDR3 spans 16 residues. Trimming removed 0 bases from V and 3 bases from J, with 15 bases in between. Per germline, CDR1 DFQATT and CDR2 SNEGSKA (reference sequence). CDR3 DNA: TGCAGTGCTAGAGATGGGCACGACAGAACCAATCAGCCCCAGCATTTT. Translated: CSARDGHDRTNQPQHF.

This clonotype was seen just once. V gene TRBV2 combines with J gene TRBJ2-1; 12 nucleotides match TRBD2. Looked up from germline, CDR1 is SNHLY and CDR2 is FYNNEI. Trimming took 6 bases from V and 10 from J; bases not matched to a gene: 7. The CDR3 totals 14 residues. As DNA, the CDR3 is TGTGCCAGCAGCAGACTAGCGGGAGCAGGGGAGCAGTTCTTC. Encoded protein: CASSRLAGAGEQFF. Filled out from reference TRBV2 and TRBJ2-1, the complete variable domain reads EPEVTQTPSHQVTQMGQEVILRCVPISNHLYFYWYRQILGQKVEFLVSFYNNEISEKSEIFDDQFSVERPDGSNFTLKIRSTKLEDSAMYFCASSRLAGAGEQFFGPGTRLTVL.

The J gene is TRBJ2-1, the V gene TRBV10-1; 7 bases line up with TRBD1. The CDR3 extends over 17 amino acids. V was clipped by 1 base and J by 3 bases; unmatched bases: 9. The germline gives CDR1 WNHNN, CDR2 SYGVQD (reference sequence). The CDR3, as DNA: TGCGCCAGCAGTGAGTTACCGGGACAGTTCAACTACAATGAGCAGTTCTTC. Protein: CASSELPGQFNYNEQFF.

The CDR3 spells CASSISHANEQFF. DNA for the CDR3: TGTGCCAGTAGTATATCTCATGCAAATGAGCAGTTCTTC. This sequence joins TRBV19 and TRBJ2-1; D uncertain. This CDR3 contains 13 residues. V gave up 2 bases and J gave up 7 bases, with 9 bases separating them. Looked up from germline, CDR1 is LNHDA and CDR2 is SQIVND (reference sequence).

In the case of this clonotype: This may arise from a read error, as a much more abundant clone is one base away. This chain links TRBV5-5 with TRBJ1-1; perhaps TRBD1 as D (5 bases). CDR3 length: 12 amino acids. CDR1 is SGHKS, CDR2 YYEKEE, per germline (reference sequence). This CDR3 reads CASSLDGRVALF. DNA of the CDR3: TGCGCCAGCAGCTTGGATGGCAGGGTAGCTCTCTTT.